This T cell receptor (beta chain) was retrieved from a study of T-cell memory formation after mild COVID-19. For the study at large: Clustering of TCRs was largely donor specific. Findings and limits, study-wide: That cross-reactive memory joined was suggested by some responding clones appearing in pre-infection memory. A second wave expanding day 15 to 37 was CD4+-biased; contracting clones were balanced. Researchers report contracting CD4+ clones mostly in CM and EM, with CD8+ clones in EMRA.

Germline CDR1 and CDR2: SGDLS and YYNGEE. The length of the CDR3 is 11 residues. The V and J ends lost 3 bases and 2 bases respectively, with 1 base between them. This clonotype was found a few times. The antigen remains unidentified. Via MiXCR, TCRdb re-called the 5' RACE reads, giving one row per CDR3 protein. The data show 35,000 to 55,000 distinct CDR3 sequences, 9.5% seen once. The chain links TRBV9 to TRBJ2-3; D is unclear. Sample: PBMCs or a T cell subset sorted from them (not recorded which). This TCR was sampled from an adult woman who had mild COVID-19 (a few samples of this study predate the infection). Cell type and time point are not known. For the CDR3, the DNA is TGTGCCAGCAGCGCCACAGATACGCAGTATTTT. Amino acid sequence: CASSATDTQYF.